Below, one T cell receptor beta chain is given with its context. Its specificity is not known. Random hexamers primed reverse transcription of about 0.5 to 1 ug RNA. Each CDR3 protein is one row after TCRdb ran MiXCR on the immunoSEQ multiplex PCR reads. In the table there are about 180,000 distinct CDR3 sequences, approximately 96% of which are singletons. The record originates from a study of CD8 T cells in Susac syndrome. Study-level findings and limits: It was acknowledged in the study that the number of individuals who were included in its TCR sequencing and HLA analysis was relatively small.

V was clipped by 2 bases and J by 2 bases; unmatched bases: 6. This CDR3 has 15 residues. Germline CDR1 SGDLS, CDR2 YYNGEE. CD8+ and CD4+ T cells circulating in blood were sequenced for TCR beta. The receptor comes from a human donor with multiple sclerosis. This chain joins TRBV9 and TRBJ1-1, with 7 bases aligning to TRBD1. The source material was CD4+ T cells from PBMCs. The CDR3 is CASSVAGTDNTEAFF. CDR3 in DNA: TGTGCCAGCAGCGTGGCCGGGACAGATAACACTGAAGCTTTCTTT.